The present entry profiles one T cell receptor beta chain with its context. The antigen is unknown. The sample comes from a study of OX40 agonist ivuxolimab in advanced cancers. The study, taken as a whole, reports: Among the lowest peripheral clonal expansion occurred in 0.1-3.0 mg/kg partial responders. More expanded clones were found, on average, in CD8+ than in CD4+ T cells.

Trimming removed 0 bases at V and 1 base at J, with 13 bases between. The CDR3 is 18 amino acids. Germline CDR1 and CDR2: MGHRA and YSYEKL. Assay: immunoSEQ multiplex PCR; the TCRdb copy retains only in-frame clones and omits some. The sample gives 60,000 to 75,000 clones, approximately 94% of which show up once; roughly a fifth is in the top ten. This receptor was obtained from an adult with an advanced solid tumor such as melanoma, head and neck, liver or kidney cancer. The sequenced sample was CD4+ or CD8+ T cells sorted from blood, obtained in a trial of the OX40 agonist ivuxolimab. The rearrangement links TRBV4-1 to TRBJ2-6; D unclear. The CDR3 nucleotides read TGCGCCAGCAGCCAAGATCGGTACTTTGAGTCTGGGGCCAACGTCCTGACTTTC. Its translation: CASSQDRYFESGANVLTF.